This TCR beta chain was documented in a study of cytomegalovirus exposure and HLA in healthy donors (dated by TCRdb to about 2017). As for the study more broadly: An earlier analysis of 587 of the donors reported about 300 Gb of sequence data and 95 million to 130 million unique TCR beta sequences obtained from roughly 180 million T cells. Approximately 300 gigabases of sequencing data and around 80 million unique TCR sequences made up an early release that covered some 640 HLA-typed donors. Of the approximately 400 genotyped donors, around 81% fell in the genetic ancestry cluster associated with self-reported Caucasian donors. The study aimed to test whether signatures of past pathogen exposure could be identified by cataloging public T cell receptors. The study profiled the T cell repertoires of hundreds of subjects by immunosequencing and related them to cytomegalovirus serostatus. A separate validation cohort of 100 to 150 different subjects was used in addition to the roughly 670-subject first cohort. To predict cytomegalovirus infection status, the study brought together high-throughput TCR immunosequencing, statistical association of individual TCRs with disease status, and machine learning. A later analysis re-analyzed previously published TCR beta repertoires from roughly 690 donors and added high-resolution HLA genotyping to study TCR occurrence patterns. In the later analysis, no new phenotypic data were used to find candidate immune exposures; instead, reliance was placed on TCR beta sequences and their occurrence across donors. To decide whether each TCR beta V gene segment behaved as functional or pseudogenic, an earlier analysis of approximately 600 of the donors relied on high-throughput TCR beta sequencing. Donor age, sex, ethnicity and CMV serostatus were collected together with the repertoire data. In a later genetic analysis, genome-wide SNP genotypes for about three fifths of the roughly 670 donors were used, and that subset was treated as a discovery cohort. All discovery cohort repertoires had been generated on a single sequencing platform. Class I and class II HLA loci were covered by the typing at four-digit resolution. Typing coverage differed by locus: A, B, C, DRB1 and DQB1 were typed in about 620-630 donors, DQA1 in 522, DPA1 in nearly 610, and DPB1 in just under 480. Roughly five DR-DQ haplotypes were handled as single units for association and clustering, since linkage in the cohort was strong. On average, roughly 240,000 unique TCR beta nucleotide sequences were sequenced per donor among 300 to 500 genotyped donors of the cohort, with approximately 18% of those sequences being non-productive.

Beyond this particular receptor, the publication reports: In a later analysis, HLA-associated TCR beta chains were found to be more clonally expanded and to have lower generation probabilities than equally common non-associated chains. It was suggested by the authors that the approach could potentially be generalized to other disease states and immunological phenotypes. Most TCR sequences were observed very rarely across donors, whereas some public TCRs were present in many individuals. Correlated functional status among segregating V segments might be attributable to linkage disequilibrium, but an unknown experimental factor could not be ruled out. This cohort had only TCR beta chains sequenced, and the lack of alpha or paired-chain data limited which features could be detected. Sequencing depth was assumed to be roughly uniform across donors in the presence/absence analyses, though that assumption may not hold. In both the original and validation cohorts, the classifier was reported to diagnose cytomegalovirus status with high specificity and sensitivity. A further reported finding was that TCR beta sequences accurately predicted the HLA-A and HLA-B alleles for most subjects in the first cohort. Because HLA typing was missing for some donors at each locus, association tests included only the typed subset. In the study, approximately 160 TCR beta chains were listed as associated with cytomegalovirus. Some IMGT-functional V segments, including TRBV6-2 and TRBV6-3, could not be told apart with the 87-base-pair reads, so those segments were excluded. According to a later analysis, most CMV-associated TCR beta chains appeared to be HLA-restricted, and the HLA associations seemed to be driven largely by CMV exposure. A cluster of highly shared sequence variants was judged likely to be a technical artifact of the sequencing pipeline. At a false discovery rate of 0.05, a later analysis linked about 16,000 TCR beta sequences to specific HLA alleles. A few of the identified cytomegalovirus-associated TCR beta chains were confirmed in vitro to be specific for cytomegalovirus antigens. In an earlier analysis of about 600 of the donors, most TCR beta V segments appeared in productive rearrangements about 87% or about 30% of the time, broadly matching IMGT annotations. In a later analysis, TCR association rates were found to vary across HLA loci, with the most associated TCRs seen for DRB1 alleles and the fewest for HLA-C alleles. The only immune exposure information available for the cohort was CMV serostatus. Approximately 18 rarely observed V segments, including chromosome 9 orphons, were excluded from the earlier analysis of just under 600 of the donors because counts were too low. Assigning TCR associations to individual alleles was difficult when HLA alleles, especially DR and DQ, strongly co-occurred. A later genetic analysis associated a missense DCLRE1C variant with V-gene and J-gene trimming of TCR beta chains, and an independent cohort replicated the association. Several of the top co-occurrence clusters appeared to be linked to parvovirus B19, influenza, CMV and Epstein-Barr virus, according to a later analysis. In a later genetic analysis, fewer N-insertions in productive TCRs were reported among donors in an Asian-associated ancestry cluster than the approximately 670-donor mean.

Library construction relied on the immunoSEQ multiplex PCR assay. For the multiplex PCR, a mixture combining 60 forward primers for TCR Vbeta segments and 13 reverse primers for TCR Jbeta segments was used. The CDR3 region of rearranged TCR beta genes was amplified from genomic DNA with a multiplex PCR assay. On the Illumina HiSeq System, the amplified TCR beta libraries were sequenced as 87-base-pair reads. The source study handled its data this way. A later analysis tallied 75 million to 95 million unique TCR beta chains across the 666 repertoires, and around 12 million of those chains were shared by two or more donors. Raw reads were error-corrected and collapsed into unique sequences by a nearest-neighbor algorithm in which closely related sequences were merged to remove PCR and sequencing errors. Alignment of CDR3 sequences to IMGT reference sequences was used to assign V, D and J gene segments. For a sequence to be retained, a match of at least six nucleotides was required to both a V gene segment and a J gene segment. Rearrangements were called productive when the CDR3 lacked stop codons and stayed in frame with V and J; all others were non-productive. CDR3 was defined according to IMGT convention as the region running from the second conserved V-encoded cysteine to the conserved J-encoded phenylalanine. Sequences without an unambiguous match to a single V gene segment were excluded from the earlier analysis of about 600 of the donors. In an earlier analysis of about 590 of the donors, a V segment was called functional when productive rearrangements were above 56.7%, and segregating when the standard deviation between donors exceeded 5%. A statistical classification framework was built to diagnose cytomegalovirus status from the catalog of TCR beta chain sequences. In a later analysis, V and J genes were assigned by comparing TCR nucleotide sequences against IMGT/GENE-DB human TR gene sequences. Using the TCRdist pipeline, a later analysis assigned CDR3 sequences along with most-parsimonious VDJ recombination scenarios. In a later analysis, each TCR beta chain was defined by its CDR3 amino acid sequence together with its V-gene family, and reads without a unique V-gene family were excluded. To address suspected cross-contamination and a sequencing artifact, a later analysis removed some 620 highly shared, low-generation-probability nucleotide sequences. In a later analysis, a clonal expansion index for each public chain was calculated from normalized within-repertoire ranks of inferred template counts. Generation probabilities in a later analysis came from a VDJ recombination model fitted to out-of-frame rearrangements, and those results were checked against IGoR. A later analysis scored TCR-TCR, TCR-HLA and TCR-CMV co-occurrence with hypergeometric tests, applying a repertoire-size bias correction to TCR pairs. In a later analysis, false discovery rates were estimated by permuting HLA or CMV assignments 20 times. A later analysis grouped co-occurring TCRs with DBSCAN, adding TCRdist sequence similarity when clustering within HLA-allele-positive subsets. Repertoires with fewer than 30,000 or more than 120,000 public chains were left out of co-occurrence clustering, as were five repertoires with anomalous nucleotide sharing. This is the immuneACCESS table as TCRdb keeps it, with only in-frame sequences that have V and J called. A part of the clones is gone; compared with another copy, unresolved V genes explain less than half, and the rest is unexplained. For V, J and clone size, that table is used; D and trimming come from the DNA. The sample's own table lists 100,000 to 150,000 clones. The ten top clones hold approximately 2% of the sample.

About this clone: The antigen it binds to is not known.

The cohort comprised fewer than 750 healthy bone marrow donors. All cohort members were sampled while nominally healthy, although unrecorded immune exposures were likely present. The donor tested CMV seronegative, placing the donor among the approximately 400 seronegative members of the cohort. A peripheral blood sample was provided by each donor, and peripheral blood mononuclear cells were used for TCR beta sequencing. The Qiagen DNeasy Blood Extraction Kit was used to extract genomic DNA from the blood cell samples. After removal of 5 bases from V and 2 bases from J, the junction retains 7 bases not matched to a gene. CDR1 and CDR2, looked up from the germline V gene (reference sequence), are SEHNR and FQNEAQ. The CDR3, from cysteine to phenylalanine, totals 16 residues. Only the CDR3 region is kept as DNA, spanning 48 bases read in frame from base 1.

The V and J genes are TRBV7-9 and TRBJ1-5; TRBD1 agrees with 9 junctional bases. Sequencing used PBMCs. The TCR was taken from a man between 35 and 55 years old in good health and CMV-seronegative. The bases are TGTGCCAGCAGCGTTACAGGGGGCCAGGGCAATCAGCCCCAGCATTTT. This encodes CASSVTGGQGNQPQHF.